Below, 13 T cell receptor beta chains from the same sample are listed, as sequenced in a study of OX40 agonist ivuxolimab in advanced cancers. Some clones are missing from TCRdb's copy, which holds only in-frame ones; the method was immunoSEQ multiplex PCR. The sample has 70,000 or so clones, approximately 81% seen once. The input for sequencing was CD4+ or CD8+ T cells sorted from blood, taken in a trial of the OX40 agonist ivuxolimab. The receptors shown here come from an adult with an advanced solid tumor such as melanoma, head and neck, liver or kidney cancer.

This clone was detected only once. This chain connects TRBV11-3 to TRBJ2-7; D gene uncertain. The CDR3 sequence is 12 residues long. CDR1 is SGHNT, CDR2 YENEEA, per germline. V was shortened by 5 bases and J by 5 bases, with 10 bases between the two germline ends. Here the CDR3 DNA reads TGTGCCAGCAGCGCCAACAGTAACGAGCAGTACTTC. Translating gives CASSANSNEQYF.

This rearrangement joins TRBV21-1 to TRBJ1-6; TRBD1, the table's D call, lacks a check against the DNA. TRBV21-1 is a recognized pseudogene. The CDR3 extends over 16 amino acids. The CDR3 here is CASSKEKQGCNSPLHF. CDR3 DNA: TGTGCCAGCAGCAAAGAGAAACAGGGGTGTAATTCACCCCTCCACTTT.

V usage is TRBV11-2 and J usage is TRBJ1-1; D remains ambiguous. Between the trimmed V and J ends, which lost 4 bases and 10 bases, there was a span of 13 bases. The V gene's germline CDR1 is SGHAT and CDR2 FQNNGV. The CDR3 has 12 residues. The CDR3 sequence is CASSSLSGAAFF. The CDR3 nucleotides read TGTGCCAGCAGCTCCCTGTCGGGCGCAGCTTTCTTT.

The rearrangement joins TRBV6-1 to TRBJ1-5; no firm D call. V was pared by 9 bases and J by 1 base, with 7 bases between. The length of the CDR3 is 12 residues. The germline CDR1 and CDR2 sequences are MNHNS and SASEGT. Written as DNA, the CDR3 is TGTGCCAGTCTGGACAGCAATCAGCCCCAGCATTTT. Its protein is CASLDSNQPQHF.

The chain is built from TRBV7-8 and TRBJ1-1; no reliable D call. This CDR3 has 16 residues. Germline CDR1 is SGHVS and CDR2 is FQNEAQ. V was shortened by 2 bases and J by 0 bases, with 13 bases between the two germline ends. The CDR3 DNA reads TGTGCCAGCAGCTTAAAAGAGGCAGGCATGAACACTGAAGCTTTCTTT. This translates into CASSLKEAGMNTEAFF.

This chain connects TRBV11-2 to TRBJ2-7; 8 bases agree with TRBD1. Germline V gene lookup returns CDR1 SGHAT and CDR2 FQNNGV. The CDR3 loop spans 16 amino acids. With V trimmed by 2 bases and J by 2 bases, 8 bases remained unmatched. CDR3 bases: TGTGCCAGCAGCTTAATCGCGTCGGGACAGGCCTACGAGCAGTACTTC. It translates to CASSLIASGQAYEQYF.

To note about this clone: The sample holds other DNA sequences that translate to the same CDR3. The chain links TRBV5-1 to TRBJ2-1, with 8 bases lining up with TRBD2. The V segment lost 0 bases and the J segment 7 bases; nucleotides outside the gene matches: 6. The CDR3 is made up of 15 amino acids. CDR1 is SGHRS and CDR2 is YFSETQ in the germline V gene. CDR3 in DNA: TGCGCCAGCAGCTTGGGTCGGGGGGGCCAGAATGAGCAGTTCTTC. As protein: CASSLGRGGQNEQFF.

The J gene is TRBJ1-4, the V gene TRBV19; D is possibly TRBD1 (6 bases). CDR3 length equals 16 residues. V lost 3 bases and J lost 7, with 18 bases in between. CDR1 LNHDA and CDR2 SQIVND come from the germline V gene (reference sequence). This CDR3 is CASSIPAQGFGEKLFF. CDR3 nucleotide sequence: TGTGCCAGTAGTATCCCCGCACAGGGATTTGGTGAAAAACTGTTTTTT.

This clone was found a few times. The V call is TRBV4-2, the J call TRBJ1-3; 7 nucleotides align to TRBD1. V shed 2 bases, J shed 4 bases, and the junction held 14 bases outside the gene matches. Germline loops: CDR1 LGHNA, CDR2 YNFKEQ. The CDR3 has 18 residues. The CDR3 region is CASSQSAGGASLGNTIYF. CDR3 nucleotide sequence: TGTGCCAGCAGCCAATCTGCAGGGGGGGCCTCTCTGGGAAACACCATATATTTT.

This chain joins TRBV29-1 and TRBJ1-2; possible D gene TRBD1, 6 bases. V lost 8 bases, J lost 4 bases, and 11 bases lay in between. CDR3 length: 11 residues. The V gene's germline CDR1 is SQVTM and CDR2 ANQGSEA. CDR3 coding DNA: TGCAGCTCTCGGACAGCCTATGGCTACACCTTC. It translates to CSSRTAYGYTF.

The V and J genes are TRBV5-6 and TRBJ2-3, with a weak D call TRBD1 (6 bases). CDR1 is SGHDT, CDR2 YYEEEE, per germline. The CDR3 runs 15 residues. The V end lost 1 base, the J end lost 3 bases, and 12 bases lay between the germline ends. This CDR3 reads CASSLSTGGTDTQYF. In nucleotides, the CDR3 is TGTGCCAGCAGCTTGTCGACAGGCGGTACAGATACGCAGTATTTT.

This clone appeared once. This sequence joins TRBV6-1 and TRBJ1-1, with no clear D. Germline V gene sequence: CDR1 MNHNS, CDR2 SASEGT. Trimming stripped 5 bases from V and 1 base from J, with 11 bases between. CDR3 size: 14 residues. CDR3 amino acids: CASSPGVANTEAFF. CDR3 DNA: TGTGCCAGCAGTCCGGGTGTCGCGAACACTGAAGCTTTCTTT.

Notes on this clone: Other DNA sequences in the sample encode the same CDR3. The V and J genes are TRBV5-1 and TRBJ1-5; 10 bases are shared with TRBD1. Germline V gene sequence: CDR1 SGHRS, CDR2 YFSETQ. The CDR3 has 15 residues. The V and J ends lost 3 bases and 7 bases, in that order; junction bases with no gene match: 7. As DNA, the CDR3 is TGCGCCAGCAGCTCCGGGACAGGGGCTAGCCAGCCCCAGCATTTT. Protein product: CASSSGTGASQPQHF.